This entry describes one TCR beta chain. The antigen is unknown. This record belongs to a study of Ad26.COV2.S vaccination and SARS-CoV-2 variants. On the study more broadly: Ad26.COV2.S arm of COV1001 included the donor. Recipients of Ad26.COV2.S got it intramuscularly, once or twice 56 days apart. General study points: People given the vaccine had a wider spike-specific TCR breadth than placebo recipients did.

Treatment meaning: roughly 19 received Ad26.COV2.S at low or high dose, single or two shots; 5 received placebo; per-sample allocation not given. Specimens were obtained on day 63 following the first vaccine or placebo injection. At a Boston site, the person donating was an adult of 18-55 years. Only in-frame clones appear in the TCRdb table, and some are missing; sequencing was by immunoSEQ multiplex PCR. The sample gives approximately 280,000 clones, approximately 89% of which show up once; around 3% is in the top ten. Trimming left V 7 bases short and J 2 bases short, with 16 bases between. Germline CDR1 reads SEHNR; CDR2 reads FQNEAQ (reference sequence). The CDR3 extends over 15 amino acids.

This chain connects TRBV7-9 to TRBJ2-3; D is possibly TRBD1 (6 bases). The sequences come from peripheral blood, collected in a trial of Ad26.COV2.S vaccine versus placebo. This receptor was taken from a person between 18 and 60 years old who received the Ad26.COV2.S COVID-19 vaccine or a placebo. The CDR3 sequence: CASTLGQSFTDTQYF. The CDR3 DNA is TGTGCCAGCACCCTAGGACAGTCTTTCACAGATACGCAGTATTTT.